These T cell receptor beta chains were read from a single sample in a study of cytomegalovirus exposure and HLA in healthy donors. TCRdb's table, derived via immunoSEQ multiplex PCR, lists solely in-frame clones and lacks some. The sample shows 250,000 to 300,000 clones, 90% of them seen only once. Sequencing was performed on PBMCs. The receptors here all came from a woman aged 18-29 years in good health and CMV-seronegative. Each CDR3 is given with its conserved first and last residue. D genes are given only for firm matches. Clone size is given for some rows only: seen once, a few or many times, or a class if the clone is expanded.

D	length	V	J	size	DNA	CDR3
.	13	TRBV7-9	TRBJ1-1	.	TGTGCCAGCAGCCTACCGGGGAACACTGAAGCTTTCTTT	CASSLPGNTEAFF
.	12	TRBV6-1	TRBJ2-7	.	TGTGCCAGCAGCGACGGGGGTTACCAGCAGTACTTC	CASSDGGYQQYF
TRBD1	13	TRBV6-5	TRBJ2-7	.	TGTGCCAGCAGCCCCCAGACAGGGCAAGAGCAGTACTTC	CASSPQTGQEQYF
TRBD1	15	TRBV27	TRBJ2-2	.	TGTGCCAGCAGCTGGACAGGGGACAACACCGGGGAGCTGTTTTTT	CASSWTGDNTGELFF
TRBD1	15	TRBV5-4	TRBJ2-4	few	TGTGCCAGCAGCTTGTCCCGGACAGGGGGCAACATTCAGTACTTC	CASSLSRTGGNIQYF
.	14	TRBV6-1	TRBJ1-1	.	TGTGCCAGCAGGCTCAGGGGAGGGAGCACTGAAGCTTTCTTT	CASRLRGGSTEAFF
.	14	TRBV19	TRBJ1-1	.	TGTGCCAGTAGTATTGTGGGGCGAGACACTGAAGCTTTCTTT	CASSIVGRDTEAFF
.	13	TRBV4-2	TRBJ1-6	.	TGTGCCAGCAGCCAAGACAGGGGTACACCCCTCCACTTT	CASSQDRGTPLHF
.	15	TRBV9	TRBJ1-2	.	TGTGCCAGCAGCGTAAGTTCTGGGCCGGACTATGGCTACACCTTC	CASSVSSGPDYGYTF
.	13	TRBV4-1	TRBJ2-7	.	TGCGCCAGCAGCCAAGTACAGGCGTACGAGCAGTACTTC	CASSQVQAYEQYF
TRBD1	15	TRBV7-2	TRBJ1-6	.	TGTGCCAGCAGCTTAGAAAGAGGCAGGGGGTCACCCCTCCACTTT	CASSLERGRGSPLHF
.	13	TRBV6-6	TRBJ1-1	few	TGTGCCAGCAGTTACTCGTACAGCCGGGAAGCTTTCTTT	CASSYSYSREAFF
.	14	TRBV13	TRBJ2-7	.	TGTGCCAGCAGCCTAGAAAGGAGCTCCTACGAGCAGTACTTC	CASSLERSSYEQYF
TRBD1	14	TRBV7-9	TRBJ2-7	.	TGTGCCAGCAGCCCCCGGGACAGTTCCTACGAGCAGTACTTC	CASSPRDSSYEQYF
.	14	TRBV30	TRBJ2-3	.	TGTGCCTGGAGTGAAACAAATCTAGCAGATACGCAGTATTTT	CAWSETNLADTQYF
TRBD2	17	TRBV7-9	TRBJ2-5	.	TGTGCCAGCAGCTTAGGAGTGGAGCGGGGGGGCGGTGAGACCCAGTACTTC	CASSLGVERGGGETQYF
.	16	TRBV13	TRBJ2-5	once	TGTGCCAGCAGCTTAGAAGGCATCCGGGGAACAGAGACCCAGTACTTC	CASSLEGIRGTETQYF
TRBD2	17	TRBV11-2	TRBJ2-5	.	TGTGCCAGCAGCTTAGGGACCGGGGGGACGAAGGGAGAGACCCAGTACTTC	CASSLGTGGTKGETQYF
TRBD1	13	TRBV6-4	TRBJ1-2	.	TGTGCCAGCAGTGACGGGGACAGCTATGGCTACACCTTC	CASSDGDSYGYTF
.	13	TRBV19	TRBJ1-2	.	TGTGCCAGTAGTATGCCCGGGGACTATGGCTACACCTTC	CASSMPGDYGYTF
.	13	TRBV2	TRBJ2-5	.	TGTGCCAGCAGTGAGGGGCAGGGTGGGACCCAGTACTTC	CASSEGQGGTQYF
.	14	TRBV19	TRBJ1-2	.	TGTGCCAGTAGTTTACGCATAGCTAACTATGGCTACACCTTC	CASSLRIANYGYTF
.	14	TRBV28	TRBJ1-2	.	TGTGCCAGCAGTTTTTCCAGGGCCCTTGGGGGCTACACCTTC	CASSFSRALGGYTF
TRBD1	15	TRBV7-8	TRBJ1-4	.	TGTGCCAGCAGCGCGCAGGGACAGCCAAATGAAAAACTGTTTTTT	CASSAQGQPNEKLFF
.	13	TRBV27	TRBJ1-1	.	TGTGCCAGCAGCGTTACAGGGTTCACTGAAGCTTTCTTT	CASSVTGFTEAFF
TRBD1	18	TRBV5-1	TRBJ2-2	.	TGCGCCAGCAGCTTGAGATCAGGGGGCCTTGCGAACACCGGGGAGCTGTTTTTT	CASSLRSGGLANTGELFF
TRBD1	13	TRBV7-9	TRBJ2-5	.	TGTGCCAGCAGCTTCGGACAGGAGGAGACCCAGTACTTC	CASSFGQEETQYF
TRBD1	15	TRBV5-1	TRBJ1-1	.	TGCGCCAGCAGCTGGTTGGGGACAGAAAACACTGAAGCTTTCTTT	CASSWLGTENTEAFF
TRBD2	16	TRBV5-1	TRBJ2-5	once	TGCGCCAGCAGCTTGAGTTTACTAGCGGGGGCAGAGACCCAGTACTTC	CASSLSLLAGAETQYF
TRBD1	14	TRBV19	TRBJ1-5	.	TGTGCCAGTAGTAAAGGGGGCTCCAGCCAGCCCCAGCATTTT	CASSKGGSSQPQHF
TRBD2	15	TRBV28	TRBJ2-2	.	TGTGCCAGCAGACCAGCGGGGGGGCTCACCGGGGAGCTGTTTTTT	CASRPAGGLTGELFF
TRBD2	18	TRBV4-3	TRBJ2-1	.	TGCGCCAGCAGCCAAGATAGGGAAGCGGGGGTTTCCTACAATGAGCAGTTCTTC	CASSQDREAGVSYNEQFF
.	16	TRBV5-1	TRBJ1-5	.	TGCGCCAGCAGCTTAACCGAAGCAGGGGGCAATCAGCCCCAGCATTTT	CASSLTEAGGNQPQHF
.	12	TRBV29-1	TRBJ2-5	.	TGCAGCGTTCATGCAGGAGGAGAGACCCAGTACTTC	CSVHAGGETQYF
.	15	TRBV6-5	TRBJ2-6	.	TGTGCCAGCAGTTACCTAAACTCTGGGGCCAACGTCCTGACTTTC	CASSYLNSGANVLTF
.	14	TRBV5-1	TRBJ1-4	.	TGCGCCAGCAGCTTGGAGGGAGGTAATGAAAAACTGTTTTTT	CASSLEGGNEKLFF
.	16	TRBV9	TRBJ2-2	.	TGTGCCAGCAGCGTAGGATGGGGGGGCAACACCGGGGAGCTGTTTTTT	CASSVGWGGNTGELFF
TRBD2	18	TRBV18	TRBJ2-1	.	TGTGCCAGCTCACCACCTTCGCACCTAGCGGTCTTTACCAATGAGCAGTTCTTC	CASSPPSHLAVFTNEQFF
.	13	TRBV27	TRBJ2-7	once	TGTGCCAGCAGTTCAGGATCCTATTACGAGCAGTACTTC	CASSSGSYYEQYF
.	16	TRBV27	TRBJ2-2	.	TGTGCCAGCAGTTTATACGCGGGGTCTAACACCGGGGAGCTGTTTTTT	CASSLYAGSNTGELFF
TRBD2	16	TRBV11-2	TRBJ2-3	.	TGTGCCAGCAGCCACGATCTAGCGGGGTCCACAGATACGCAGTATTTT	CASSHDLAGSTDTQYF
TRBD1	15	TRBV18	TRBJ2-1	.	TGTGCCAGCTCACCCTTGGGGACAGGGATGAATGAGCAGTTCTTC	CASSPLGTGMNEQFF
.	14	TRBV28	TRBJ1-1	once	TGTGCCAGCAGTTTGGGGGGACTCGGCACTGAAGCTTTCTTT	CASSLGGLGTEAFF
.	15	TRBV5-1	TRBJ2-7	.	TGCGCCAGCAGCTTGGCGCCAGGGCAAACCTACGAGCAGTACTTC	CASSLAPGQTYEQYF
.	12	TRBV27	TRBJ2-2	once	TGTGCCAGCAGACTCTTCACCGGGGAGCTGTTTTTT	CASRLFTGELFF
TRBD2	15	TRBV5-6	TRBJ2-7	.	TGTGCCAGCAGCTTGGAACTAGCGGGGGGGCGCGAGCAGTACTTC	CASSLELAGGREQYF
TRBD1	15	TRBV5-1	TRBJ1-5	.	TGCGCCAGCAGCGCAACCGGGACAGGGGGTCAGCCCCAGCATTTT	CASSATGTGGQPQHF
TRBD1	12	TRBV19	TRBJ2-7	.	TGTGCCAGTAGTCCCGGACAGGGGACGCAGTACTTC	CASSPGQGTQYF